This TCR beta chain was observed in a study of shared clonotypes between healthy human individuals. Study-level background: CD8 memory received one plate per donor, CD8 naive two, CD4 memory three and CD4 naive three.

Note on this clone: Antigen unknown.

V gave up 8 bases and J gave up 2 bases, with 14 bases separating them. There are 14 residues in the CDR3. Germline values: CDR1 MNHEY, CDR2 SMNVEV (reference sequence). Donation came from healthy HIV-negative adults that had no recent acute infections or vaccinations. In replicate PCRs of sorted subsets, about 190 ng DNA, about 30,000 T cell genomes, was used. Sequenced by immunoSEQ multiplex PCR; TCRdb stores in-frame clones only, minus some. Here the sample spans over a million clones, 95% to 99% being singletons. Study conclusions and caveats: In this cohort, only blood was sampled, and tissue repertoires likely differ.

V and J are TRBV27 and TRBJ2-3, with TRBD1 as a possible D gene (6 bases). The source material was naive CD4+ T cells sorted from blood. Subset of the sample: CD45RA+ positively selected. The source is a man in his thirties or forties in good health. The CDR3 protein is CASGNRAHTDTQYF. DNA of the CDR3: TGTGCCAGCGGGAACAGGGCCCACACAGATACGCAGTATTTT.